The rows below give T cell receptor beta chains drawn from one sample of a study of T-cell memory formation after mild COVID-19. TCRdb re-derived calls from the 5' RACE reads in MiXCR, one entry per CDR3 protein. The repertoire holds 360,000 or so distinct CDR3 sequences, with 28% as singletons. Input material: PBMCs or a T cell subset sorted from them (not recorded which). The receptors were gathered from an adult woman who had mild COVID-19 (a few samples of this study predate the infection). Cell type and time point are not known. CDR3s include the opening cysteine and the closing phenylalanine or tryptophan. The D gene is left open where the match is weak. Clone size is stated in some rows and not others, as once, few, many or a class when expanded.

TRBV5-4,few,NA,TRBJ1-2,TGTGCCAGCAGCTCCGGAGGCAGGGACGTGGGCTACACCTTC,CASSSGGRDVGYTF
TRBV12-3/TRBV12-4,few,TRBD2,TRBJ2-1,TGTGCCAGCAGTCCGGGACTAGCGGGCGCTCACTCCTACAATGAGCAGTTCTTC,CASSPGLAGAHSYNEQFF
TRBV7-9,many,TRBD2,TRBJ2-7,TGTGCCAGCAGCTTTGATCAGGTAGCGGGAGGACCCTACGAGCAGTACTTC,CASSFDQVAGGPYEQYF
TRBV6-5,few,TRBD1,TRBJ2-1,TGTGCCAGCAGTTACTCGACGGGACAGGCATACAATGAGCAGTTCTTC,CASSYSTGQAYNEQFF
TRBV5-1,few,NA,TRBJ1-1,TGCGCCAGCAGCTTCGGCCCAGGGGACACTGAAGCTTTCTTT,CASSFGPGDTEAFF
TRBV6-5,NA,NA,TRBJ2-5,TGTGCCAGCAGCCCTGGAAAAGAGACCCAGTACTTC,CASSPGKETQYF
TRBV4-2,few,NA,TRBJ2-7,TGTGCCAGCAGCCAAGCTGGACTCCGCTACGAGCAGTACTTC,CASSQAGLRYEQYF
TRBV29-1,NA,NA,TRBJ2-2,TGCAGCGTAGCCTCGGGGCTGAACACCGGGGAGCTGTTTTTT,CSVASGLNTGELFF
TRBV7-8,NA,NA,TRBJ2-7,TGTGCCAGCAGTGATAGGAGGGGGGCGGGCTACTACGAGCAGTACTTC,CASSDRRGAGYYEQYF
TRBV4-1,NA,TRBD2,TRBJ2-7,TGCGCCAGCAGGGGTCGGGGACTAGCGGGAGACGAGCAGTACTTC,CASRGRGLAGDEQYF
TRBV10-3,NA,TRBD2,TRBJ2-3,TGTGCCATCTGCAGCGGGAGTTGGACAGATACGCAGTATTTT,CAICSGSWTDTQYF
TRBV7-9,few,TRBD1,TRBJ1-1,TGTGCCAGCAGCTCCGCAAAGACAGGGATGACTGAAGCTTTCTTT,CASSSAKTGMTEAFF
TRBV27,NA,TRBD1,TRBJ2-5,TGTGCCAGCAGCGTCGACAGGGGGTCTGAGACCCAGTACTTC,CASSVDRGSETQYF
TRBV5-1,NA,NA,TRBJ2-2,TGCGCCAGCTCTCTGGGCTGGAACACCGGGGAGCTGTTTTTT,CASSLGWNTGELFF
TRBV7-8,NA,NA,TRBJ1-5,TGTGCCAGCAGCATTAGTAGCGGTAGCAATCAGCCCCAGCATTTT,CASSISSGSNQPQHF
TRBV7-9,few,TRBD1,TRBJ1-2,TGTGCCAGCAGCTCACTTGACAGGGTGGTAAACTATGGCTACACCTTC,CASSSLDRVVNYGYTF
TRBV4-3,once,TRBD1,TRBJ2-5,TGCGCCAGCAGCCAAGTCGGACAGGGTCAAGAGACCCAGTACTTC,CASSQVGQGQETQYF
TRBV3-1,few,NA,TRBJ2-1,TGTGCCAGCAGGAGACTTCCAGGGAATGAGCAGTTCTTC,CASRRLPGNEQFF
TRBV7-6,few,TRBD1,TRBJ1-2,TGTGCCAGCAGCTTAGCGCCAGAACAGGGGGAAGGCTACACCTTC,CASSLAPEQGEGYTF
TRBV6-6,few,TRBD2,TRBJ2-5,TGTGCCAGCAGTGACCCGGGACTAGCGGGACAAGAGACCCAGTACTTC,CASSDPGLAGQETQYF
TRBV4-2,few,NA,TRBJ2-1,TGTGCCAGCAGCCAAGAACCACGGGCCAGGGAGCAGTTCTTC,CASSQEPRAREQFF
TRBV20-1,NA,TRBD1,TRBJ2-2,TGCAGTGCGACCCGGGACAGGGTATTTTCCGGGGAGCTGTTTTTT,CSATRDRVFSGELFF
TRBV24-1,NA,NA,TRBJ2-3,TGTGCCACCAGTGATTTGCCTGCGGGGAGTACTAGCACAGATACGCAGTATTTT,CATSDLPAGSTSTDTQYF
TRBV2,NA,TRBD1,TRBJ2-5,TGTGCCAGCAGAAATGGACAGGGGATAGGAGAGACCCAGTACTTC,CASRNGQGIGETQYF
TRBV5-1,NA,NA,TRBJ2-2,TGCGCCAGCAGCTTGGAGTCTTTGGACACCGGGGAGCTGTTTTTT,CASSLESLDTGELFF
TRBV6-1,NA,NA,TRBJ1-1,TGTGCCAGCAGAAGCCACACTGAAGCTTTCTTT,CASRSHTEAFF
TRBV7-9,few,TRBD2,TRBJ2-5,TGTGCCAGCAGCTTACTCACGGGAGGAAGAGAGACCCAGTACTTC,CASSLLTGGRETQYF
TRBV12-3/TRBV12-4,NA,TRBD2,TRBJ2-3,TGTGCCAGCAGTTTCGGGGCGGGGGGGCCGGCCGGAGATACGCAGTATTTT,CASSFGAGGPAGDTQYF
TRBV29-1,few,NA,TRBJ1-1,TGCAGCGCAGGACAGTCATACACTGAAGCTTTCTTT,CSAGQSYTEAFF
TRBV3-1,NA,NA,TRBJ1-6,TGTGCCAGCAGCTTTCAGGCCAATTCACCCCTCCACTTT,CASSFQANSPLHF
TRBV20-1,few,NA,TRBJ1-1,TGCAGTGCTAGACTTAGGTATACTGAAGCTTTCTTT,CSARLRYTEAFF
TRBV29-1,few,NA,TRBJ2-7,TGCAGCGTTGATTTCGACGGAGCTTACGAGCAGTACTTC,CSVDFDGAYEQYF
TRBV10-3,few,NA,TRBJ1-6,TGTGCCATCAGGGACGTTGGACGAAATTCACCCCTCCACTTT,CAIRDVGRNSPLHF
TRBV11-2,many,NA,TRBJ1-2,TGTGCCAGCAGCTTAGCAGGGGACGGCTACACCTTC,CASSLAGDGYTF
TRBV20-1,NA,TRBD1,TRBJ1-2,TGCAGTGCTAGACCGGGACAGGGTAACTATGGCTACACCTTC,CSARPGQGNYGYTF
TRBV15,few,TRBD2,TRBJ2-1,TGTGCCACCAGCAGAGGCGGACTAGCGGGAAAGGATGAGCAGTTCTTC,CATSRGGLAGKDEQFF
TRBV6-6,NA,NA,TRBJ1-2,TGTGCCAGCACCATAGACGGCTATGGCTACACCTTC,CASTIDGYGYTF
TRBV5-1,NA,NA,TRBJ1-4,TGCGCCAGCAGCCCGGAAGGACGGATGGAAAAACTGTTTTTT,CASSPEGRMEKLFF
TRBV11-1,few,NA,TRBJ2-6,TGTGCCAGCAGCTTAGAAGGAGGCGGATCTGGGGCCAACGTCCTGACTTTC,CASSLEGGGSGANVLTF
TRBV3-1,NA,TRBD2,TRBJ2-1,TGTGCCAGCAGCTGGGAGGGTAGCGGAACCTACAATGAGCAGTTCTTC,CASSWEGSGTYNEQFF
TRBV5-1,NA,TRBD1,TRBJ2-1,TGCGCCAGCACCACCGGACAGGGTGCCTACAATGAGCAGTTCTTC,CASTTGQGAYNEQFF
TRBV5-1,few,NA,TRBJ2-2,TGCGCCAGCAGCTTGGAGTCTCGGGACACCGGGGAGCTGTTTTTT,CASSLESRDTGELFF
TRBV3-1,NA,NA,TRBJ2-3,TGTGCCAGCAGCCAAGAGCTTCGTTTGGGCGCAGATACGCAGTATTTT,CASSQELRLGADTQYF
TRBV5-1,few,TRBD1,TRBJ2-7,TGCGCCAGCAGCCCGGGTGGACAGGGGATAGACGAGCAGTACTTC,CASSPGGQGIDEQYF
TRBV20-1,NA,TRBD2,TRBJ2-7,TGCAGTGCTAGAGAAAGCCCCGGGACTAGCGGGAGCTCCTACGAGCAGTACTTC,CSARESPGTSGSSYEQYF
TRBV12-3/TRBV12-4,NA,TRBD2,TRBJ2-1,TGTGCCAGCAGTTCCGGACTAGCGGGAGCCGTAGGGTCCTACAATGAGCAGTTCTTC,CASSSGLAGAVGSYNEQFF
TRBV30,few,NA,TRBJ1-1,TGTGCCTGGAGTATTTCGTGGAACACTGAAGCTTTCTTT,CAWSISWNTEAFF
TRBV7-3,NA,NA,TRBJ2-3,TGTGCCAGCAGCTTAAGGCGTTCCGGGGTCGGTACAGATACGCAGTATTTT,CASSLRRSGVGTDTQYF
TRBV20-1,few,TRBD1,TRBJ2-2,TGCAGTGCTAGACGGGACAGGGTGAACACCGGGGAGCTGTTTTTT,CSARRDRVNTGELFF
TRBV24-1,NA,NA,TRBJ1-5,TGTGCCACCAGTGAGGGGGGTCGACGGAGCAATCAGCCCCAGCATTTT,CATSEGGRRSNQPQHF
TRBV5-5,few,NA,TRBJ2-2,TGTGCCAGCAGCCCCTGGACGGACTCCACCGGGGAGCTGTTTTTT,CASSPWTDSTGELFF
TRBV5-6,few,TRBD2,TRBJ2-7,TGTGCCAGCAGCCCCCTCCCTAGCGGGAGTCTCGGCGAGCAGTACTTC,CASSPLPSGSLGEQYF
TRBV20-1,NA,TRBD1,TRBJ1-2,TGCAGTGCTAGGAGACAGGGGGTTAACTATGGCTACACCTTC,CSARRQGVNYGYTF
TRBV24-1,few,TRBD1,TRBJ1-2,TGTGCCACCAGTGATTTGCACAGGGGGGCAAAAAGAATGAACTATGGCTACACCTTC,CATSDLHRGAKRMNYGYTF
TRBV5-1,medium-sized,TRBD2,TRBJ2-3,TGCGCCAGCAGCTTGACTAGCGGGGGTATAAATACGCAGTATTTT,CASSLTSGGINTQYF
TRBV12-3/TRBV12-4,few,NA,TRBJ1-2,TGTGCCAGCAGCCAATCCGGACAGAACGGCTACACCTTC,CASSQSGQNGYTF
TRBV6-6,NA,TRBD2,TRBJ2-3,TGTGCGGGGAGCGGGGGCACAGATACGCAGTATTTT,CAGSGGTDTQYF